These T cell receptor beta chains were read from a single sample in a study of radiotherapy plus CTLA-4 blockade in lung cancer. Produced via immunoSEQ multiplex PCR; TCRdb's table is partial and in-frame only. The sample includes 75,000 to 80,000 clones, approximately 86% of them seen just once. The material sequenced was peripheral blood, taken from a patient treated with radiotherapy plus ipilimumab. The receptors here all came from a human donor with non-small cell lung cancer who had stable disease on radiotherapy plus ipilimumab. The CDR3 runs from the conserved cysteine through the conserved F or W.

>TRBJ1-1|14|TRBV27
CASSTRGSGEVAFF
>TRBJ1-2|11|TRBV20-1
CSAGGLYGYTF
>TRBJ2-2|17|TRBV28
CASSRYPSGVNTGELFF
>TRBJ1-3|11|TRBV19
CASSSGNTIYF
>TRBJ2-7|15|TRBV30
CAWSVRRGQSGEQYF
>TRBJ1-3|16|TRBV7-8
CASSETAKLSGNTIYF
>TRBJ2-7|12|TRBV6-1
CASSWENYEQYF
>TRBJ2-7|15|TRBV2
CASNPAGTGSNEQYF
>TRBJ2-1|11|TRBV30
CAFGLAPEQFF
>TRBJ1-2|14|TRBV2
CASSGQGFTYGYTF
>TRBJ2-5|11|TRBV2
CASRAAKTQYF
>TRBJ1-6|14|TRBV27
CASSLWDGDSPLHF
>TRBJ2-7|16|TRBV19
CASSVASGALTYEQYF
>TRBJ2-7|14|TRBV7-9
CASSLDRGEDEQYF
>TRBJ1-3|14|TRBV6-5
CASSEVGGGNTIYF
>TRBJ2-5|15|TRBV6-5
CASSLAGGLSEEQYF
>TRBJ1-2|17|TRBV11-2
CASSLASSAIWAYGYTF
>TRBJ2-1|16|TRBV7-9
CASSFQTSFSYNEQFF